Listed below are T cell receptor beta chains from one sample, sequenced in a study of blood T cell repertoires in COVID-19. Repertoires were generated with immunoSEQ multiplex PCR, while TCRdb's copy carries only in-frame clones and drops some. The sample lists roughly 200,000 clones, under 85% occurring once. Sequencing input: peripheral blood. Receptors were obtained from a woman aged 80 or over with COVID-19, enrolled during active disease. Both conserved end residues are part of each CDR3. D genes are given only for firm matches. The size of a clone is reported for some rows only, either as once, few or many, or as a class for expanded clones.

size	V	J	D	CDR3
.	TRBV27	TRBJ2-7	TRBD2	CASSLQGTSGSGPMYEQYF
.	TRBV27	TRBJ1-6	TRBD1	CASSPPGQGRPLHF
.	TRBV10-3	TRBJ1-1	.	CAISERGRDTEAFF
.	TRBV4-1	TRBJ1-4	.	CASSQERRENEKLFF
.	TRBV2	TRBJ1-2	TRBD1	CASTGQNGYTF
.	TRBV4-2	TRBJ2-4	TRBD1	CASSRRTGESPKNIQYF
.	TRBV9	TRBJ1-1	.	CASSVVPDSEAFF
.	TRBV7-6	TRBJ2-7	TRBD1	CASSLASTGGGSYEQYF
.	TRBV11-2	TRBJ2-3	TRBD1	CASSLGGDRGTDTQYF
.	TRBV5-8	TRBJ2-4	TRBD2	CASSSGLALNIQYF
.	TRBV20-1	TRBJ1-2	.	CSAISGPGYTF
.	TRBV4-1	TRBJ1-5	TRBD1	CASSRYRDSDNQPQHF
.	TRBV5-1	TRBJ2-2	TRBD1	CASSLQGDTGELFF
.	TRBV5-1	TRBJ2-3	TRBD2	CASSLGPLAGGTDTQYF
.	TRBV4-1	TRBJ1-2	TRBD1	CASSPQPGGWGYTF
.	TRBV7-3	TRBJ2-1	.	CASSSTMGGYNEQFF
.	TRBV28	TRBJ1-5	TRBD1	CASSPLTGYHNQPQHF
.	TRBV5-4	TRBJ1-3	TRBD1	CASSFGGQLRDTIYF
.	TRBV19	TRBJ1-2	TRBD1	CACSRGQSNYGYTF
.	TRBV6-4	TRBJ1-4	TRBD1	CASSLDRGPNEKLFF
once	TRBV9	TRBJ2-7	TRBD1	CASSPRQGTYEQYF
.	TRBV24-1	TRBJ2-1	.	CATSGQLDDEQFF
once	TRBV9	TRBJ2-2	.	CASSVGRGSNTGELFF
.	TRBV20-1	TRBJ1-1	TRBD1	CSASESWQGENTEAFF
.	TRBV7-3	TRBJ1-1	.	CASSLGGEAFF
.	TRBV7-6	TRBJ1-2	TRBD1	CASRPGAGGYGYTF
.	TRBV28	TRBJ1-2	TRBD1	CASSHGQGTSNYGYTF
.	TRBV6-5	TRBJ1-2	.	CASSSSGAPNYGYTF
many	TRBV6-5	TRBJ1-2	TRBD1	CASSAGTGIGYTF
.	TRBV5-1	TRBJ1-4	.	CASSRTRATNEKLFF
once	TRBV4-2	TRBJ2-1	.	CASSQRPGADHEQFF
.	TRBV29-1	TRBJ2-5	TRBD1	CSVESTGYGQETQYF
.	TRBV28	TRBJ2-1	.	CASSPPTYNEQFF
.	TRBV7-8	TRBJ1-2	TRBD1	CASSPTGPNYGYTF
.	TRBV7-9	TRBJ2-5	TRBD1	CASSLGQGAGETQYF
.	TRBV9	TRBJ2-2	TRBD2	CASSVDPGGARTGELFF